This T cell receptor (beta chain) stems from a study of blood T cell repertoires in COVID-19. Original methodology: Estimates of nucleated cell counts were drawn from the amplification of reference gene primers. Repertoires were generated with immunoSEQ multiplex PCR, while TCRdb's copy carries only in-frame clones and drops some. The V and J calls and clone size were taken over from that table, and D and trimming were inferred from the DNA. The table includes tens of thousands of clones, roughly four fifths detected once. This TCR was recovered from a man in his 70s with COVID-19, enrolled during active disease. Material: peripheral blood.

The CDR3 nucleotides are TGCAGCGTCGTAGGAGGAGGCACTGAAGCTTTCTTT. It yields the protein CSVVGGGTEAFF. The rearrangement links TRBV29-1 to TRBJ1-1; D gene uncertain. V was clipped by 6 bases and J by 4 bases, with 12 bases between them. The CDR3 is 12 amino acids. Germline values: CDR1 SQVTM, CDR2 ANQGSEA.